These 10 T cell receptor beta chains came from one sample sequenced in a study of T cells in tumors after PD-1 blockade. TCRdb keeps only in-frame clones here, not all; method: immunoSEQ multiplex PCR. Among about 24,000 clones listed, roughly 82% were seen once. The source was PBMCs, collected after anti-PD-1 treatment. The source of these receptors is a human donor with basal cell carcinoma.

The genes are TRBV29-1 and TRBJ1-2; 9 bases are a match to TRBD1. This CDR3 is 15 amino acids long. Trimming cost V 0 bases and J 6 bases; bases outside gene matches: 8. Germline CDR1 SQVTM, CDR2 ANQGSEA. CDR3 region: CSVEESGQGSNGYTF. The CDR3 coding sequence is TGCAGCGTTGAAGAGTCAGGACAGGGGTCGAATGGCTACACCTTC.

This rearrangement joins TRBV5-6 to TRBJ1-5; no firm D call. The germline CDR1 and CDR2 sequences are SGHDT and YYEEEE. The CDR3 sequence is 15 residues long. V lost 2 bases and J 0 bases, leaving 9 bases between the germline ends. The CDR3 coding sequence is TGTGCCAGCAGCTTCGGGCAGCATAGCAATCAGCCCCAGCATTTT. Translating it yields CASSFGQHSNQPQHF.

This sequence joins TRBV3-1 (or the pseudogene TRBV3-2) and TRBJ2-1; 14 positions agree with TRBD2. The CDR3 sequence is 19 residues long. CDR1 is LGHDT and CDR2 is YNNKEL in the germline V gene (reference sequence). V lost 6 bases, J lost 7 bases, and 17 bases stayed unmatched. CDR3 in amino acids: CASRHSLTSGGASGNEQFF. The CDR3 DNA follows: TGTGCCAGCAGGCATTCCCTGACTAGCGGGGGGGCTTCGGGGAATGAGCAGTTCTTC.

This clone was recorded a few times. This CDR3 is CASSPGQGLRDGELFF. The DNA of the CDR3 is TGTGCCAGCTCACCTGGACAGGGGTTACGCGACGGGGAGCTGTTTTTT. This chain uses TRBV18 with TRBJ2-2; TRBD1 matches 9 bases. Per the germline V gene, CDR1 is KGHSH and CDR2 is LQKENI. With V trimmed by 3 bases and J by 7 bases, 9 bases remained unmatched. The CDR3 contains 16 residues.

The gene calls are TRBV6-6 and TRBJ1-5; a weak D match, TRBD1 (5 bases). Germline V CDR1 and CDR2: MNHNY, SVGAGI (reference sequence). V lost 5 bases, J lost 1 base, and 15 bases lay in between. The CDR3 has 16 amino acids. CDR3 DNA sequence: TGTGCCAGCAGTCTTGGGGACGGTATAAGCAATCAGCCCCAGCATTTT. It codes for CASSLGDGISNQPQHF.

The chain carries TRBV6-1 and TRBJ1-1, with 9 bases identical to TRBD1. This CDR3 contains 15 residues. Germline CDR1 is MNHNS and CDR2 is SASEGT. J gave up 4 bases and V 0 bases, and 3 bases lay outside the gene matches. DNA of the CDR3: TGTGCCAGCAGTGAAGCCCTGACAGGGGGCACTGAAGCTTTCTTT. This codes for CASSEALTGGTEAFF.

The chain combines TRBV5-5 with TRBJ1-5; TRBD1 might be the D (5 bases). CDR1 and CDR2 (germline): SGHKS, YYEKEE (reference sequence). Trimming left V 0 bases short and J 2 bases short, with 6 bases between. The CDR3 sequence is 14 residues long. Here the CDR3 DNA reads TGTGCCAGCAGCTTGGTGGGGGGCAATCAGCCCCAGCATTTT. It translates to CASSLVGGNQPQHF.

V is TRBV7-6 and J is TRBJ2-7; D call uncertain. The CDR3 has 13 amino acids. With 8 bases removed from V and 6 bases from J, the gap between germline ends came to 17 bases. The germline gives CDR1 SGHVS, CDR2 FNYEAQ. CDR3 DNA: TGTGCCAGCTTACGGTCCCCCCCTATCGAGCAGTACTTC. Translated: CASLRSPPIEQYF.

V is TRBV10-1 and J is TRBJ1-1; weak D call: TRBD1 (5 bases). CDR3 length equals 14 residues. The ends were cut back, 2 bases at V and 4 bases at J, with 11 bases in the middle. The germline CDR1 and CDR2 sequences are WNHNN and SYGVQD (reference sequence). CDR3 coding DNA: TGCGCCAGCAGTGAGGTTGAAGGGGTCACTGAAGCTTTCTTT. It encodes CASSEVEGVTEAFF.

The chain uses TRBV5-4 and TRBJ2-7, with TRBD1 identical over 9 bases. The CDR3 is 18 residues long. V was clipped by 2 bases and J by 5 bases; unmatched bases: 17. The V gene's germline CDR1 is SGHNT and CDR2 YYREEE (reference sequence). In nucleotides, the CDR3 is TGTGCCAGCAGCTTAGTCCCCCCGGGACAGGGTTCCCCGGACGAGCAGTACTTC. The encoded protein is CASSLVPPGQGSPDEQYF.